This entry lists 7 T cell receptor beta chains sequenced from one sample in a study of early stage breast cancer tumors. Clones were sequenced by immunoSEQ multiplex PCR, and TCRdb holds only the in-frame ones, with some missing. In the table there are tens of thousands of clones, 70% to 75% of which are singletons. Specimen: blood. All receptors derive from a middle-aged person with breast cancer.

V and J are TRBV7-2 and TRBJ2-1; 7 bases are shared with TRBD2. Germline V gene lookup returns CDR1 SGHTA and CDR2 FQGNSA. V was pared by 5 bases and J by 4 bases, with 14 bases of the junction left unmatched. The CDR3 covers 17 residues. CDR3 in amino acids: CASSLRESSGSYNEQFF. The CDR3 DNA is TGTGCCAGCAGCCTCCGGGAGTCTAGCGGCAGTTACAATGAGCAGTTCTTC.

The CDR3 is CAWTRNSPLHF. CDR3 DNA: TGTGCCTGGACTAGGAATTCACCCCTCCACTTT. This rearrangement joins TRBV30 to TRBJ1-6; no clear D. This CDR3 has 11 amino acids. Germline lookup yields CDR1 GTSNPN and CDR2 SVGIG (reference sequence). V lost 4 bases and J lost 7, with 5 bases in between.

This rearrangement joins TRBV2 to TRBJ1-4; 7 bases map to TRBD1. Germline V CDR1 and CDR2: SNHLY, FYNNEI. Germline trimming cut 6 bases from V and 4 bases from J; bases unmatched to any gene: 2. The CDR3 spans 13 residues. As DNA, the CDR3 is TGTGCCAGCAGACAGGGGCTTAATGAAAAACTGTTTTTT. This encodes CASRQGLNEKLFF.

The chain has TRBV10-3 and TRBJ2-5; perhaps TRBD2 as D (5 bases). Germline V gives CDR1 ENHRY, CDR2 SYGVKD. The CDR3 spans 14 residues. V dropped 10 bases and J dropped 1 base, with 16 bases sitting between them. DNA of the CDR3: TGTGCCACCAAGCGCGCAGCGGTCCAAGAGACCCAGTACTTC. Translating gives CATKRAAVQETQYF.

This chain links TRBV19 with TRBJ2-1, with D tentatively TRBD1 (6 bases). CDR1 is LNHDA, CDR2 SQIVND, per germline (reference sequence). Trimming left V 4 bases short and J 2 bases short, with 15 bases between. This CDR3 comprises 16 residues. DNA of the CDR3: TGTGCCAGTAGTACCCCGAACAGGGTCACCTACAATGAGCAGTTCTTC. Amino acids: CASSTPNRVTYNEQFF. Supplemented by reference TRBV19 and TRBJ2-1, the full variable domain reads DGGITQSPKYLFRKEGQNVTLSCEQNLNHDAMYWYRQDPGQGLRLIYYSQIVNDFQKGDIAEGYSVSREKKESFPLTVTSAQKNPTAFYLCASSTPNRVTYNEQFFGPGTRLTVL.

The chain uses TRBV5-1 and TRBJ2-3; possibly TRBD2 for D (5 bases). CDR3 size: 15 residues. The V gene lost 4 bases and the J gene lost 1 base, with 13 bases spanning the gap. In germline, CDR1 is SGHRS, CDR2 YFSETQ. CDR3 loop: CASSQSRGGTDTQYF. In DNA form, the CDR3 reads TGCGCCAGCAGCCAATCCCGGGGTGGCACAGATACGCAGTATTTT.

The gene calls are TRBV4-2 and TRBJ2-5, with 8 bases aligning to TRBD1. The V gene's germline CDR1 is LGHNA and CDR2 YNFKEQ. The CDR3 is 15 residues long. V gave up 5 bases and J gave up 1 base; unmatched junction bases: 6. The CDR3 here is CASSGWGQAQETQYF. The DNA of the CDR3 is TGTGCCAGCAGCGGGTGGGGACAGGCCCAAGAGACCCAGTACTTC.